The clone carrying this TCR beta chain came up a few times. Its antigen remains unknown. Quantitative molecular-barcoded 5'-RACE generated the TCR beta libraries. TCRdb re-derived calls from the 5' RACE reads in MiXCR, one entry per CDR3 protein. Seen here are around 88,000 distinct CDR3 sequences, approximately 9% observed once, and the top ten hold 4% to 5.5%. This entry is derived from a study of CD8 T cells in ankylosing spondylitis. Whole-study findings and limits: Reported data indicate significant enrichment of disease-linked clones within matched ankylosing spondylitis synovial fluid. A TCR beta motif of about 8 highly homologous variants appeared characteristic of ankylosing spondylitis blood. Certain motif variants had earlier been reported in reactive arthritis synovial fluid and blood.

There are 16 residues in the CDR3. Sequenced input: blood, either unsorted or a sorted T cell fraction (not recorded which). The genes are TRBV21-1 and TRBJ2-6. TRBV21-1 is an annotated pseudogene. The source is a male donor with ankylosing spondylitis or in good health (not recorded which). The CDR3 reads CASSKGGTSGANVLTF. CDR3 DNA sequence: TGTGCCAGCAGCAAAGGGGGGACCTCTGGGGCCAACGTCCTGACTTTC.